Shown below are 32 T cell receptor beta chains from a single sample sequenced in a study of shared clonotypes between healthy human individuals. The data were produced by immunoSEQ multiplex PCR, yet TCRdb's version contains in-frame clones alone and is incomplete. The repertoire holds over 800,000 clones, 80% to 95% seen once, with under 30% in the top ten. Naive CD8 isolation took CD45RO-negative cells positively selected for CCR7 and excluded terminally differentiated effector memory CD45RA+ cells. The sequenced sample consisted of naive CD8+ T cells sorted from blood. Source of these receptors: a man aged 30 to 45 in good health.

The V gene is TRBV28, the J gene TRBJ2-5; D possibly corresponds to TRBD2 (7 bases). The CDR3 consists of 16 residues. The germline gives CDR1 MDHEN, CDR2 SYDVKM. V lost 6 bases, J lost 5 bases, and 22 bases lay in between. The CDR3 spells CASSPPVGGAGETQYF. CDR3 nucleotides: TGTGCCAGCAGCCCTCCCGTGGGGGGGGCTGGGGAGACCCAGTACTTC.

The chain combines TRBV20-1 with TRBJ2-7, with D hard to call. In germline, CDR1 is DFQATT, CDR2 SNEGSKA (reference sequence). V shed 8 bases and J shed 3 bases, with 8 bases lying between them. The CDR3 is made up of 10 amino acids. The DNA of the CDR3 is TGCAGTCTTGGGGACTACGAGCAGTACTTC. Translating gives CSLGDYEQYF.

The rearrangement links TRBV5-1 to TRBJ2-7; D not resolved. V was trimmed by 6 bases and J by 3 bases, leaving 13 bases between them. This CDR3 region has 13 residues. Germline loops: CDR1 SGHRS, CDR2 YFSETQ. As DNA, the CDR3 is TGCGCCAGCAATGTGCTTCCGAGCTACGAGCAGTACTTC. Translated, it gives CASNVLPSYEQYF.

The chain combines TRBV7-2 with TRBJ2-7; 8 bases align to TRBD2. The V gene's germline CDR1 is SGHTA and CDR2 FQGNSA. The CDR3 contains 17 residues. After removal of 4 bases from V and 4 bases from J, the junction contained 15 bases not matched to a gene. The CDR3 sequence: CASSSLGGLGTRYEQYF. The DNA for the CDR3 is TGTGCCAGCAGCTCCTTAGGGGGACTAGGTACGAGGTACGAGCAGTACTTC.

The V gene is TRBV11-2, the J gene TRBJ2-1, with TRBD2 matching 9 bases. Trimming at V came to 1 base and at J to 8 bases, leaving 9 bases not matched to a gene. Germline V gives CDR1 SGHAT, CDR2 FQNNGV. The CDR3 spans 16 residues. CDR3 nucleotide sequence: TGTGCCAGCAGCTTAGCGCCTAGCGGGGCAAGGGATGAGCAGTTCTTC. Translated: CASSLAPSGARDEQFF.

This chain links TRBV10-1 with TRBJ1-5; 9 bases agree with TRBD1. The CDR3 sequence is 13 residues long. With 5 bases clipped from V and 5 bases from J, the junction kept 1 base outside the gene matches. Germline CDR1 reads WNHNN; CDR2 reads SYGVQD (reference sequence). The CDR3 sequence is CASSWDRDQPQHF. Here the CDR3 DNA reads TGCGCCAGCAGTTGGGACAGGGATCAGCCCCAGCATTTT.

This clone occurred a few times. Here the CDR3 DNA reads TGCGCCAGCAGCCAAGTCCCTCAGGGCTCCTACGAGCAGTACTTC. Translated: CASSQVPQGSYEQYF. The chain employs TRBV4-1 and TRBJ2-7; possibly TRBD1 for D (5 bases). Germline V gene data show CDR1 as MGHRA and CDR2 as YSYEKL. Trimming pared 1 base from V and 0 bases from J, leaving 10 bases between. CDR3 length: 15 residues.

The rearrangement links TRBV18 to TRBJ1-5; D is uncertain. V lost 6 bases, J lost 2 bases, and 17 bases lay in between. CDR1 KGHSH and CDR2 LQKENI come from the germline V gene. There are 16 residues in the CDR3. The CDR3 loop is CASSQEVWGGNQPQHF. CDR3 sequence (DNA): TGTGCCAGCTCCCAGGAGGTTTGGGGTGGCAATCAGCCCCAGCATTTT.

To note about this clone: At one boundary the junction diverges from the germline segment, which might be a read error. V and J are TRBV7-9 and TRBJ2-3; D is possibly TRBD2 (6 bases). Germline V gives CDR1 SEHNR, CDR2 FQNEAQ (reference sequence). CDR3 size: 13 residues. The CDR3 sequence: CASSSSGGAPSVF. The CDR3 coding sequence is TGTGCCAGCAGCTCCTCCGGCGGGGCACCGTCGGTTTTT.

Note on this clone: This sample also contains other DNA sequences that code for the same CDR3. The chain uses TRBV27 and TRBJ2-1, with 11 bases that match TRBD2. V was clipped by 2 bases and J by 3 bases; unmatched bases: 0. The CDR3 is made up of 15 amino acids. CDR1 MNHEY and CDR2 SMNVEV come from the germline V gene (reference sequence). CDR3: CASSLLAGGYNEQFF. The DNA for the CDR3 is TGTGCCAGCAGTTTACTAGCGGGAGGCTACAATGAGCAGTTCTTC.

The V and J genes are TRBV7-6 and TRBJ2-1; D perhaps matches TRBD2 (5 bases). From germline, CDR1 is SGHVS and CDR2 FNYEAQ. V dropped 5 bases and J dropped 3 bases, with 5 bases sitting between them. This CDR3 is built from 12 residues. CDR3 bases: TGTGCCAGCAGCCGGGGCTACAATGAGCAGTTCTTC. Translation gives CASSRGYNEQFF. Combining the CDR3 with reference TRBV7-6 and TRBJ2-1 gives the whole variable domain GAGVSQSPRYKVTKRGQDVALRCDPISGHVSLYWYRQALGQGPEFLTYFNYEAQQDKSGLPNDRFSAERPEGSISTLTIQRTEQRDSAMYRCASSRGYNEQFFGPGTRLTVL.

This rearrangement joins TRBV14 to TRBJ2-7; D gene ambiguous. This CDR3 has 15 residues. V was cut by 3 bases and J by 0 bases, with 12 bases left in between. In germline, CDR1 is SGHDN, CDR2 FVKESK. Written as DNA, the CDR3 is TGTGCCAGCAGCCACGGCCACTTGCCCTCCTACGAGCAGTACTTC. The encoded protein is CASSHGHLPSYEQYF.

Here the CDR3 reads CASSGAGGSSYNEQFF. CDR3 bases: TGTGCCAGCAGCGGCGCGGGGGGAAGCTCCTACAATGAGCAGTTCTTC. This rearrangement joins TRBV7-9 to TRBJ2-1; 8 bases match TRBD2. The V gene's germline CDR1 is SEHNR and CDR2 FQNEAQ (reference sequence). The CDR3 loop spans 16 amino acids. V trimming: 5 bases; J trimming: 0 bases; junction bases outside the gene matches: 6.

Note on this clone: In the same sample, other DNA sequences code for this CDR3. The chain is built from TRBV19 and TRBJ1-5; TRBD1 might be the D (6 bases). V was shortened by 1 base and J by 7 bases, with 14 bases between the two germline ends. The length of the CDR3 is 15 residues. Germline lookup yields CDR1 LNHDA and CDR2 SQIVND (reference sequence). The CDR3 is CASSIGGQGGQPQHF. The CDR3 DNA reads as TGTGCCAGTAGTATAGGGGGGCAGGGAGGGCAGCCCCAGCATTTT.

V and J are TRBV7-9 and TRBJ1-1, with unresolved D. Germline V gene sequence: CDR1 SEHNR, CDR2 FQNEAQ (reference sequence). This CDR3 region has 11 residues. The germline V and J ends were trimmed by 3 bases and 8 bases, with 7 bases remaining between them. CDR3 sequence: CASSFAGEAFF. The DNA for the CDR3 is TGTGCCAGCAGCTTTGCGGGAGAAGCTTTCTTT.

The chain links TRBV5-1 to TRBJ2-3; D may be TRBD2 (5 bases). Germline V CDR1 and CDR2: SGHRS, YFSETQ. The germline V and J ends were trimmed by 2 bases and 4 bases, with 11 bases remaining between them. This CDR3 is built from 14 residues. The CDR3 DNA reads TGCGCCAGCAGCTTCCGGACTCGACCAGATACGCAGTATTTT. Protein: CASSFRTRPDTQYF. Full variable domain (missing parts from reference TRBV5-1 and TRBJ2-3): KAGVTQTPRYLIKTRGQQVTLSCSPISGHRSVSWYQQTPGQGLQFLFEYFSETQRNKGNFPGRFSGRQFSNSRSEMNVSTLELGDSALYLCASSFRTRPDTQYFGPGTRLTVL.

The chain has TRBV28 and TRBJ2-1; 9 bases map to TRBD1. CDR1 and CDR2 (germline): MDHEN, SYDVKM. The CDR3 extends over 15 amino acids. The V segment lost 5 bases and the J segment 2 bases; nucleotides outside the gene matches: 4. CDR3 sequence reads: CASSQDRGPYNEQFF. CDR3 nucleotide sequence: TGTGCCAGCAGTCAGGACAGGGGCCCCTACAATGAGCAGTTCTTC.

CDR3 coding DNA: TGTGCCAGCTCACCACCTGTACAGGGTTACGAGCAGTACTTC. Protein sequence: CASSPPVQGYEQYF. The chain combines TRBV18 with TRBJ2-7, with a tentative D call TRBD1 (6 bases). CDR3 length: 14 residues. The germline CDR1 and CDR2 sequences are KGHSH and LQKENI. V lost 0 bases to trimming and J lost 4 bases, with 10 bases between them.

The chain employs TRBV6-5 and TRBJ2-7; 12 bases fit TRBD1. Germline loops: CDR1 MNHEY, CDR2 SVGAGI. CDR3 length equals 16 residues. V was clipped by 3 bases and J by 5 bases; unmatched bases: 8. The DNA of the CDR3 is TGTGCCAGCAGTTATTCCCATGGGACAGGGGGCCACGAGCAGTACTTC. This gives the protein CASSYSHGTGGHEQYF.

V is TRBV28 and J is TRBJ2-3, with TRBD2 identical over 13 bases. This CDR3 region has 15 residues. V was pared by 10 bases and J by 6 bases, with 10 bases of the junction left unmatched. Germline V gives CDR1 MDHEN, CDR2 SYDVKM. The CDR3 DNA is TGTGCCACTGAACTAGCGGGAGGGCCTGGGGATACGCAGTATTTT. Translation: CATELAGGPGDTQYF.

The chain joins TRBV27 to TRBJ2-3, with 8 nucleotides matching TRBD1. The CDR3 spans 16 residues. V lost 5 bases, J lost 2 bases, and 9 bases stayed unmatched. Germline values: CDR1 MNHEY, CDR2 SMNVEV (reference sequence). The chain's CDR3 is CASSPFRTGLTDTQYF. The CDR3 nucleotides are TGTGCCAGCAGTCCATTTCGGACAGGGCTCACAGATACGCAGTATTTT.

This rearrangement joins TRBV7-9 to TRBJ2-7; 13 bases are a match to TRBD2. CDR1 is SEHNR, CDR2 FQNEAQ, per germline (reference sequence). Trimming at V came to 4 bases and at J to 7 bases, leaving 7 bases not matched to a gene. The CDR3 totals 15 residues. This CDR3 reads CASSSWTSGRNEQYF. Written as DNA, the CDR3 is TGTGCCAGCAGCTCCTGGACTAGCGGGAGAAATGAGCAGTACTTC. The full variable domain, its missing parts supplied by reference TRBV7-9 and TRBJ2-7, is DTGVSQNPRHKITKRGQNVTFRCDPISEHNRLYWYRQTLGQGPEFLTYFQNEAQLEKSRLLSDRFSAERPKGSFSTLEIQRTEQGDSAMYLCASSSWTSGRNEQYFGPGTRLTVT.

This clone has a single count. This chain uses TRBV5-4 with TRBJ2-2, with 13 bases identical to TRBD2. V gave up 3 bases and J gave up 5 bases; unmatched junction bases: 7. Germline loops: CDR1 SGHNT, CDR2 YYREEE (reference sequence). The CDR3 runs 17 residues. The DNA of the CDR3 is TGTGCCAGCAGCTCCACTAGCGGGAGGGCTTGGACCGGGGAGCTGTTTTTT. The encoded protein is CASSSTSGRAWTGELFF.

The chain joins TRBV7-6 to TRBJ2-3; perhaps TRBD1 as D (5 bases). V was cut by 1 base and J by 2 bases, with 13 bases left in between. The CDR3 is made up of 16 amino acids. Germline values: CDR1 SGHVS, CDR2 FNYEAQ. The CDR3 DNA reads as TGTGCCAGCAGCTTAGGGGGTGCGGACATCACAGATACGCAGTATTTT. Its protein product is CASSLGGADITDTQYF.

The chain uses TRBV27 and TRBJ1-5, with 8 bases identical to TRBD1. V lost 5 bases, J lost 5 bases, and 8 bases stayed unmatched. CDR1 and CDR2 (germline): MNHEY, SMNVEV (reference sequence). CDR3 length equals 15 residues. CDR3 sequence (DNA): TGTGCCAGCAGTCGGCGACAGGGGAGGGATCAGCCCCAGCATTTT. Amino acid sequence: CASSRRQGRDQPQHF.

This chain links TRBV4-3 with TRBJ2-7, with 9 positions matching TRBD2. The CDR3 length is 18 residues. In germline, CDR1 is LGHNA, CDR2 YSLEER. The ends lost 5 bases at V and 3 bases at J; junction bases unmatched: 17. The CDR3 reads CASSSAVAGVAYYYEQYF. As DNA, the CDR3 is TGCGCCAGCAGCTCAGCGGTAGCGGGAGTTGCCTATTACTACGAGCAGTACTTC.

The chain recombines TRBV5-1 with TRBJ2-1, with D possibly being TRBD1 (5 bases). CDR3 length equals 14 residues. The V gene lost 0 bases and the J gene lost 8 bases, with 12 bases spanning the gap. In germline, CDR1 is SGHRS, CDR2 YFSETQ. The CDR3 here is CASSLGQHLDEQFF. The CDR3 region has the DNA TGCGCCAGCAGCTTGGGACAGCATTTGGATGAGCAGTTCTTC. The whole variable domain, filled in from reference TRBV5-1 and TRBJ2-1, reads KAGVTQTPRYLIKTRGQQVTLSCSPISGHRSVSWYQQTPGQGLQFLFEYFSETQRNKGNFPGRFSGRQFSNSRSEMNVSTLELGDSALYLCASSLGQHLDEQFFGPGTRLTVL.

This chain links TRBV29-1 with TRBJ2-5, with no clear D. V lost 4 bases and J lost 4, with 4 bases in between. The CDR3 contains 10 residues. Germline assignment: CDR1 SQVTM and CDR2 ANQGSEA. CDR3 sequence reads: CSVAGETQYF. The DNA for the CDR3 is TGCAGCGTTGCCGGAGAGACCCAGTACTTC. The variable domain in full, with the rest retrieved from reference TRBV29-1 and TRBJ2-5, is SAVISQKPSRDICQRGTSLTIQCQVDSQVTMMFWYRQQPGQSLTLIATANQGSEATYESGFVIDKFPISRPNLTFSTLTVSNMSPEDSSIYLCSVAGETQYFGPGTRLLVL.

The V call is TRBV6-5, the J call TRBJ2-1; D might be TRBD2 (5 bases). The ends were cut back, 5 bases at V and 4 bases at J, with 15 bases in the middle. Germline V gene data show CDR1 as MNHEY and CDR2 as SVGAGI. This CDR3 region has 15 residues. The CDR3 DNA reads TGTGCCAGCAGTCAAGATGGCCTAGCTTACAATGAGCAGTTCTTC. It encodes CASSQDGLAYNEQFF.

The CDR3: CASSIEPDSLNTEAFF. DNA of the CDR3: TGTGCCAGTAGTATAGAACCCGACAGTTTGAACACTGAAGCTTTCTTT. The rearrangement links TRBV19 to TRBJ1-1; a weak D match, TRBD1 (5 bases). The CDR3 contains 16 residues. Between the trimmed V and J ends, which lost 0 bases and 0 bases, there was a span of 11 bases. The germline CDR1 and CDR2 sequences are LNHDA and SQIVND (reference sequence).

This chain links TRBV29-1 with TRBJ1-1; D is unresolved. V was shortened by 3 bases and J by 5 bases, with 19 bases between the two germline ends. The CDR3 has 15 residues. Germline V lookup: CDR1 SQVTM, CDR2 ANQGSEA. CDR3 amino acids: CSVEAMGSRWTEAFF. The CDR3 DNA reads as TGCAGCGTTGAGGCGATGGGTTCGCGATGGACTGAAGCTTTCTTT.

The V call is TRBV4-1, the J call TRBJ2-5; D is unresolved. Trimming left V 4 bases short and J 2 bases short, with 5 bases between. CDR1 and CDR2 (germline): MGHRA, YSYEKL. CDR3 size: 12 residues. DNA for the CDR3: TGCGCCAGCAGCCCCGAACAAGAGACCCAGTACTTC. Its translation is CASSPEQETQYF.